This passage covers 9 T cell receptor beta chains from one sample sequenced in a study of T cell responses to AZD1222 COVID-19 vaccine. Here immunoSEQ multiplex PCR was the method, and the copy in TCRdb shows in-frame clones only, minus some. Seen here are around 96,000 clones, under 95% observed once, and the top ten hold 11%. The sequences come from peripheral blood, collected 28 days after the second AZD1222 dose. The receptors were sampled from an adult who received the AZD1222 COVID-19 vaccine.

This sequence joins TRBV28 and TRBJ1-3; D not certain. Per the germline V gene, CDR1 is MDHEN and CDR2 is SYDVKM. Trimming took off 6 bases at V and 0 bases at J, with 18 bases between the two ends. The length of the CDR3 is 17 residues. The CDR3, as DNA: TGTGCCAGCAGCCTACCCCTGGCATCTGCCTCTGGAAACACCATATATTTT. Translated, it gives CASSLPLASASGNTIYF.

The V and J genes are TRBV30 and TRBJ1-6; TRBD1 matches at 8 bases. Trimming took 5 bases from V and 10 from J; bases not matched to a gene: 7. From germline, CDR1 is GTSNPN and CDR2 SVGIG (reference sequence). The CDR3 covers 13 residues. The CDR3, as DNA: TGTGCCTGGGAGATACAGGGGGACTCACCCCTCCACTTT. Its translation: CAWEIQGDSPLHF.

This clone was detected only once. V gene TRBV6-1 combines with J gene TRBJ1-4; weak D call: TRBD1 (6 bases). The CDR3 is 16 amino acids. Trimming left V 4 bases short and J 8 bases short, with 20 bases between. Germline V gene sequence: CDR1 MNHNS, CDR2 SASEGT. The CDR3: CASSVRGGSWGEKLFF. CDR3 DNA sequence: TGTGCCAGCAGTGTAAGAGGGGGGAGCTGGGGGGAAAAACTGTTTTTT.

Comments on this clone: The junction departs from germline at one end; a sequencing error may be responsible. This chain connects TRBV15 to TRBJ1-1; no clear D. This CDR3 contains 20 residues. CDR1 LNHNV and CDR2 YYDKDF come from the germline V gene (reference sequence). Here the CDR3 DNA reads TGTGCCACCAGAAGAGCACTGGGGAAAGGCGGTACTCGGGGAGGCATTGAAGCTTTCTTT. Its translation is CATRRALGKGGTRGGIEAFF.

The chain carries TRBV30 and TRBJ2-1; D is ambiguous. The V and J ends lost 5 bases and 8 bases respectively, with 13 bases between them. The germline V gene has CDR1 GTSNPN and CDR2 SVGIG (reference sequence). The CDR3 spans 12 residues. This CDR3 is CAWGPRRHEQFF. The CDR3 DNA follows: TGTGCCTGGGGCCCCCGGCGCCATGAGCAGTTCTTC.

The chain joins TRBV28 to TRBJ2-5; 7 nucleotides match TRBD1. CDR1 and CDR2 (germline): MDHEN, SYDVKM. J lost 10 bases, V lost 4 bases, and 21 bases had no gene match. The CDR3 loop spans 17 amino acids. CDR3: CASSSQDRDSTPSDQYF. The CDR3 DNA reads TGTGCCAGCAGTTCCCAAGACCGGGACAGCACCCCTTCGGACCAGTACTTC. The full variable domain, its missing parts supplied by reference TRBV28 and TRBJ2-5, is DVKVTQSSRYLVKRTGEKVFLECVQDMDHENMFWYRQDPGLGLRLIYFSYDVKMKEKGDIPEGYSVSREKKERFSLILESASTNQTSMYLCASSSQDRDSTPSDQYFGPGTRLLVL.

This chain joins TRBV28 and TRBJ1-1; the D gene is possibly TRBD1 (5 bases). The germline V and J ends were trimmed by 11 bases and 1 base, with 14 bases remaining between them. The CDR3 is 13 residues long. The V gene's germline CDR1 is MDHEN and CDR2 SYDVKM. The chain's CDR3 is CAGGGITNTEAFF. The CDR3 coding sequence is TGTGCCGGGGGGGGGATAACGAACACTGAAGCTTTCTTT.

The rearrangement joins TRBV19 to TRBJ2-7, with a tentative D call TRBD1 (6 bases). Germline values: CDR1 LNHDA, CDR2 SQIVND (reference sequence). The V end was cut by 4 bases, the J end by 0 bases, with 13 bases between. The CDR3 covers 15 residues. The CDR3 region has the DNA TGTGCCAGTAGTAGTGCAGGGGACAACTCCTACGAGCAGTACTTC. Its translation: CASSSAGDNSYEQYF.

This chain connects TRBV7-3 to TRBJ2-3; D assignment may be TRBD1 or TRBD2 (6 bases each). The germline CDR1 and CDR2 sequences are SGHTA and FQGTGA. Trimming took 5 bases from V and 0 from J, leaving 12 bases between them. This CDR3 comprises 15 residues. CDR3 bases: TGTGCCAGCAGCCCTCAGGGGACTAGCACAGATACGCAGTATTTT. Its translation: CASSPQGTSTDTQYF.